The 11 T cell receptor beta chains in this list originate from one sample, sequenced in a study of regulatory T cells in long-lasting Graves disease. HTBI primers from iRepertoire and Arm-PCR of CDR3 regions yielded the TCR beta libraries. Each CDR3 protein gets one entry after TCRdb re-called the multiplex PCR reads with MiXCR. The repertoire holds about 460,000 distinct CDR3 sequences, with under 25% as singletons. As to time point: persistent/refractory GD, antithyroid drugs over 5 years with positive TRAb. PBMC-extracted RNA yielded the TCR library. This material consisted of peripheral blood mononuclear cells (PBMCs), taken when the disease was refractory, from a patient treated with antithyroid drugs. Source of these receptors: a female donor with Graves disease.

This clonotype was detected ten times or more. V and J are TRBV28 and TRBJ2-7; 8 nucleotides agree with TRBD1. The germline CDR1 and CDR2 sequences are MDHEN and SYDVKM. V shed 8 bases, J shed 5 bases, and the junction held 8 bases outside the gene matches. The CDR3 length is 13 residues. CDR3 region: CASGGQGPHEQYF. CDR3 nucleotide sequence: TGTGCCAGCGGTGGACAGGGTCCCCACGAGCAGTACTTC.

This clonotype was counted ten times or more. The CDR3 DNA reads TGTGCCAGCAGTTTCGATGGCGGGGAGCTGTTTTTT. The encoded protein is CASSFDGGELFF. V usage is TRBV28 and J usage is TRBJ2-2; D not resolved. The CDR3 has 12 amino acids. V lost 3 bases, J lost 7 bases, and 6 bases lay in between. The V gene's germline CDR1 is MDHEN and CDR2 SYDVKM.

This clonotype was counted ten times or more. V and J are TRBV27 and TRBJ1-1; D is ambiguous. Germline V gene sequence: CDR1 MNHEY, CDR2 SMNVEV (reference sequence). The CDR3 totals 13 residues. The V and J ends lost 3 bases and 2 bases respectively, with 7 bases between them. CDR3 in DNA: TGTGCCAGCAGTTTGAAGGGTAACACTGAAGCTTTCTTT. It encodes CASSLKGNTEAFF.

This clonotype was seen a handful of times. This chain links TRBV7-9 with TRBJ1-1, with 8 bases lining up with TRBD1. V shed 5 bases and J 6 bases; nucleotides not matched to a gene: 8. CDR1 is SEHNR and CDR2 is FQNEAQ in the germline V gene (reference sequence). The CDR3 spans 14 residues. The CDR3 loop reads CASSGTRGRSEAFF. Here the CDR3 DNA reads TGTGCCAGCAGCGGAACCAGGGGGCGATCTGAAGCTTTCTTT.

This clonotype was detected a few times. This sequence joins TRBV6-5 and TRBJ2-1; unclear D gene. The germline gives CDR1 MNHEY, CDR2 SVGAGI. CDR3 size: 13 residues. V lost 2 bases, J lost 7 bases, and 9 bases lay in between. CDR3 sequence: CASSYPMRNEQFF. DNA for the CDR3: TGTGCCAGCAGTTACCCGATGAGGAATGAGCAGTTCTTC.

This clonotype was seen repeatedly, ten times or more. V and J are TRBV6-2 or TRBV6-3 and TRBJ1-6; 7 nucleotides match TRBD1. The CDR3 length is 15 residues. The germline V gene has CDR1 MNHEY and CDR2 SVGEGT. Unmatched junction bases numbered 11, after V lost 3 bases and J lost 12 bases. The DNA for the CDR3 is TGTGCCAGCAGTTATGATGACAGGGTAGGCGAACCCCTCCACTTT. This codes for CASSYDDRVGEPLHF.

The V gene is TRBV5-5, the J gene TRBJ2-7, with D possibly matching TRBD1 (5 bases). The germline V gene encodes CDR1 SGHKS and CDR2 YYEKEE (reference sequence). V was cut by 4 bases and J by 0 bases, with 14 bases left in between. This CDR3 has 15 amino acids. Written as DNA, the CDR3 is TGTGCCAGCAGCCCGGACATGTTCCGCTCCTACGAGCAGTACTTC. The encoded protein is CASSPDMFRSYEQYF.

This clonotype appeared many times. The rearrangement joins TRBV29-1 to TRBJ2-7; 13 nucleotides align to TRBD2. J gave up 7 bases and V 3 bases, and 6 bases lay outside the gene matches. The length of the CDR3 is 14 residues. From germline, CDR1 is SQVTM and CDR2 ANQGSEA. The CDR3 nucleotides are TGCAGCGTTGACGGACTAGCGGGAGTACGTGAGCAGTACTTC. Translating gives CSVDGLAGVREQYF.

The CDR3 nucleotides are TGCGCCAGCAGCGACAGGGATCGGAAACTGTTTTTT. It encodes CASSDRDRKLFF. The chain is built from TRBV4-1 and TRBJ1-4, with 7 bases fitting TRBD1. Germline V CDR1 and CDR2: MGHRA, YSYEKL. The CDR3 is 12 residues long. Trimming at V came to 5 bases and at J to 11 bases, leaving 5 bases not matched to a gene.

This clonotype showed up many times. The chain couples TRBV6-2 or TRBV6-3 to TRBJ1-5; D is perhaps TRBD1 (5 bases). The CDR3 has 13 amino acids. Germline lookup yields CDR1 MNHEY and CDR2 SVGEGT. V was clipped by 2 bases and J by 5 bases, with 7 bases between them. The CDR3 is CASSYQTDQPQHF. In DNA, the CDR3 is TGTGCCAGCAGTTACCAGACAGATCAGCCCCAGCATTTT.

This clonotype was counted only a few times. The chain couples TRBV6-5 to TRBJ2-3; 7 bases are shared with TRBD2. Germline values: CDR1 MNHEY, CDR2 SVGAGI. CDR3 length: 15 amino acids. The V segment lost 4 bases and the J segment 2 bases; nucleotides outside the gene matches: 6. In DNA, the CDR3 is TGTGCCAGCAGTTCGCTCGGACTAGACACAGATACGCAGTATTTT. Amino acids: CASSSLGLDTDTQYF.